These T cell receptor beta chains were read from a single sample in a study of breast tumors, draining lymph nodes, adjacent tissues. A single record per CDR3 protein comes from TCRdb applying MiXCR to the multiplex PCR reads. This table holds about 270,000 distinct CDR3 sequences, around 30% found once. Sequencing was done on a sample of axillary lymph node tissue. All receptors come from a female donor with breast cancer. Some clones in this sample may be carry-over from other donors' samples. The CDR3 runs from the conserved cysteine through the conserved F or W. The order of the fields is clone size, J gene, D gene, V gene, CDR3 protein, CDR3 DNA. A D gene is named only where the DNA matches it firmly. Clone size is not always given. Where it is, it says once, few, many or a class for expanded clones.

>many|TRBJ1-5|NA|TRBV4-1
CASSQDQARANQPQHF
TGCGCCAGCAGCCAAGATCAGGCACGAGCCAATCAGCCCCAGCATTTT
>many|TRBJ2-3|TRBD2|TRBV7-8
CASSSAGGDTQYF
TGTGCCAGCAGCTCTGCGGGAGGAGATACGCAGTATTTT
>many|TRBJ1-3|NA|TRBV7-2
CASSFGAGNTIYF
TGTGCCAGCAGCTTTGGGGCCGGAAACACCATATATTTT
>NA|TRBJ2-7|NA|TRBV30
CAWSVYGDEQYF
TGTGCCTGGAGTGTATACGGGGACGAGCAGTACTTC
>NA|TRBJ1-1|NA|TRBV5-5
CASSGNWNTDGAFF
TGTGCCAGCAGCGGGAACTGGAACACTGACGGAGCTTTCTTT
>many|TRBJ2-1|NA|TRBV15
CATSRDIYEQFF
TGTGCCACCAGCAGAGATATTTATGAGCAGTTCTTC
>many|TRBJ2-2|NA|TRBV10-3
CAISERSSASSGELFF
TGTGCCATCAGTGAGAGGTCTAGCGCGAGCTCCGGGGAGCTGTTTTTT
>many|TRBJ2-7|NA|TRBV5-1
CASSPSPTGPYEQYF
TGCGCCAGCAGCCCAAGTCCCACCGGCCCCTACGAGCAGTACTTC
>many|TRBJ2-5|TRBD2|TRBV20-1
CSAVGRESSPGETQYF
TGCAGTGCTGTGGGGCGGGAGAGCTCCCCGGGGGAGACCCAGTACTTC
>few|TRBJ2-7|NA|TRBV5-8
CASSKPGQHYEQYF
TGTGCCAGCAGCAAACCGGGACAACACTACGAGCAGTACTTC
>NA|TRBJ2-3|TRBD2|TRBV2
CASSEAAVWTSGSDTQYF
TGTGCCAGCAGTGAAGCAGCGGTTTGGACTAGCGGCTCAGATACGCAGTATTTT
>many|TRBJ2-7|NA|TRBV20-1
CSAIRSSYEQYF
TGCAGTGCCATACGCAGCTCCTACGAGCAGTACTTC
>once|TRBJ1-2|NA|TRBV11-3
CASSLAGNGYAF
TGTGCCAGCAGCTTAGCGGGGAATGGCTACGCCTTC
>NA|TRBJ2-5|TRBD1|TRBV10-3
CALKMGRGRNQETQYF
TGTGCCCTCAAGATGGGCAGGGGGCGTAATCAAGAGACCCAGTACTTC
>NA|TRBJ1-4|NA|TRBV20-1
CSATGPAGYNEKLFF
TGCAGTGCAACGGGCCCGGCGGGCTACAATGAAAAACTGTTTTTT